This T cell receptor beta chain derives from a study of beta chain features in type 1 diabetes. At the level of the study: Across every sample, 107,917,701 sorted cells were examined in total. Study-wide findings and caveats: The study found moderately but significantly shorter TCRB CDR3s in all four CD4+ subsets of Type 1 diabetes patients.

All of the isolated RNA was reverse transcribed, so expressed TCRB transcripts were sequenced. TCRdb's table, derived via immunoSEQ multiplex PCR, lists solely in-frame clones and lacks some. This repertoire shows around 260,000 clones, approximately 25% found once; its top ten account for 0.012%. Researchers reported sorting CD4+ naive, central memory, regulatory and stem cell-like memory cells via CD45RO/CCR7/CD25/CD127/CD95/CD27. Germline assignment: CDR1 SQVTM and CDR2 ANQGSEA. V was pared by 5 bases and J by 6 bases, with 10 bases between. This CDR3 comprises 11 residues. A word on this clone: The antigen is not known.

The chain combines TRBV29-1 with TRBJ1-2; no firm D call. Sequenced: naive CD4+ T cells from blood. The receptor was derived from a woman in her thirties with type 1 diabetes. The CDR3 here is CSVLSLDGYTF. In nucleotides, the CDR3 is TGCAGCGTTCTATCCCTTGATGGCTACACCTTC.